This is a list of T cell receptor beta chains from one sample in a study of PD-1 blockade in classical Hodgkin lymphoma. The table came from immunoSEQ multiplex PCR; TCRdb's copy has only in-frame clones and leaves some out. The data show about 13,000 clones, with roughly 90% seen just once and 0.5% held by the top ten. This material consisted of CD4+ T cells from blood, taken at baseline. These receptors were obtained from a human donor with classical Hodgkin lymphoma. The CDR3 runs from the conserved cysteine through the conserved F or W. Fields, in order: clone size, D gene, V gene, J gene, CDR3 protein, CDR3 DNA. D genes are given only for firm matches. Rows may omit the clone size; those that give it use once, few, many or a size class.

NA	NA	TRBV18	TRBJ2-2	CASSPRTTNTGELFF	TGTGCCAGCTCACCGAGAACAACGAACACCGGGGAGCTGTTTTTT
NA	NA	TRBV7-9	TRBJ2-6	CASSLAGANVLTF	TGTGCCAGCAGCTTAGCTGGGGCCAACGTCCTGACTTTC
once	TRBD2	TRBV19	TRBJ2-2	CASTYLAGINTGELFF	TGTGCCAGTACTTATCTAGCGGGAATTAACACCGGGGAGCTGTTTTTT
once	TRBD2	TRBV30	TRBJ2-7	CAWSVAGLVSYEQYF	TGTGCCTGGAGTGTAGCGGGACTAGTTTCGTACGAGCAGTACTTC
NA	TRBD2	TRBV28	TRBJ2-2	CASSSLLGTSTYRELFF	TGTGCCAGCAGTTCGTTGCTCGGGACTAGTACGTATAGGGAGCTGTTTTTT
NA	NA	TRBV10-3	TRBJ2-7	CAISPQAYEQYF	TGTGCCATCAGCCCTCAAGCTTACGAGCAGTACTTC
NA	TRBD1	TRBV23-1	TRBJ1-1	CATTGVTEAFF	TGCGCCACCACAGGGGTCACTGAAGCTTTCTTT
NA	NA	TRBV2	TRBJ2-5	CASSNGQLGTQYF	TGTGCCAGCAGTAATGGACAGTTGGGGACCCAGTACTTC
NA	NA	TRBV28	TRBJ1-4	CASSLEGEKLFF	TGTGCCAGCAGCCTAGAGGGCGAAAAACTGTTTTTT
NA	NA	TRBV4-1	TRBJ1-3	CASSPGQLSGNTIYF	TGCGCCAGCAGCCCCGGACAGCTCTCTGGAAACACCATATATTTT
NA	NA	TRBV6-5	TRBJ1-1	CASRIGQRVNTEAFF	TGTGCCAGCAGAATTGGACAGCGAGTGAACACTGAAGCTTTCTTT
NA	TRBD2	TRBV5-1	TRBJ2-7	CASSRGGIEEVTFQYF	TGCGCCAGCAGCCGGGGGGGTATTGAGGAGGTTACTTTTCAGTACTTC
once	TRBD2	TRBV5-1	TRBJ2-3	CASSLRASGITDTQYF	TGCGCCAGCAGCCTGCGGGCCAGCGGGATCACAGATACGCAGTATTTT
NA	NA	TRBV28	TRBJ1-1	CASSTTRTEAFF	TGTGCCAGCAGTACGACGCGAACTGAAGCTTTCTTT
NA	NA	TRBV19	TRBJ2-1	CATSLLEGNEQFF	TGTGCCACATCCCTCTTGGAGGGCAATGAGCAGTTCTTC
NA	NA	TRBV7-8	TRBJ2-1	CASSYSPRVSSYNEQFF	TGTGCCAGCAGCTACTCCCCCAGGGTTTCCTCCTACAATGAGCAGTTCTTC
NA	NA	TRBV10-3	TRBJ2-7	CAISDLDTYEQYF	TGTGCCATCTCGGATCTGGACACCTACGAGCAGTACTTC
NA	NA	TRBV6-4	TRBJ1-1	CASKRYRGSDTEAFF	TGTGCCAGCAAACGATATAGGGGGAGCGACACTGAAGCTTTCTTT
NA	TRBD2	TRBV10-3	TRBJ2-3	CAISTSGRTDTQYF	TGTGCCATCTCGACTAGCGGGAGAACAGATACGCAGTATTTT
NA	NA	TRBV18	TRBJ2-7	CASSPPGRRSYEQYF	TGTGCCAGCTCACCACCCGGCCGACGCTCCTACGAGCAGTACTTC
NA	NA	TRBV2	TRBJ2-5	CASSGAGSETQYF	TGTGCCAGCAGTGGAGCAGGGAGTGAGACCCAGTACTTC
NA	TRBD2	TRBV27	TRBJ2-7	CASSPRGFYEQYF	TGTGCCAGCAGCCCGCGGGGGTTCTACGAGCAGTACTTC
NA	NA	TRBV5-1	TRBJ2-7	CASSIDNSYEQYF	TGCGCCAGCAGCATCGACAATTCCTACGAGCAGTACTTC
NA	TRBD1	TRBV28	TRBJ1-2	CASSLMPRQGAYGYTF	TGTGCCAGCAGTTTAATGCCCCGCCAGGGGGCCTATGGCTACACCTTC
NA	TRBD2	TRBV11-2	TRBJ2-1	CASSSSLGAGGPEDEQFF	TGTGCCAGCAGCTCCTCCCTCGGAGCGGGAGGGCCAGAGGATGAGCAGTTCTTC
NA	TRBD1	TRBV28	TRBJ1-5	CAADRDGNQPQHF	TGTGCCGCCGACAGGGACGGCAATCAGCCCCAGCATTTT
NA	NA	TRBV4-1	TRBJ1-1	CASSLGDRWEGTEAFF	TGCGCCAGCAGCCTAGGTGATCGGTGGGAGGGCACTGAAGCTTTCTTT
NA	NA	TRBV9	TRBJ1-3	CASSVSSGALSGNTIYF	TGTGCCAGCAGCGTTAGTAGTGGGGCCCTCTCTGGAAACACCATATATTTT
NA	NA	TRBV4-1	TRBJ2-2	CASSQWSSGELFF	TGCGCCAGCAGCCAATGGTCGTCCGGGGAGCTGTTTTTT
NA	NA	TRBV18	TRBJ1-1	CASSTGGSPEAFF	TGTGCCAGCTCGACCGGGGGCAGCCCGGAAGCTTTCTTT
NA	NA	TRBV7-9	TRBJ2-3	CASSLSNTQYF	TGTGCCAGCAGCTTGTCGAATACGCAGTATTTT
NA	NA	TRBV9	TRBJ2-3	CASSFASSPTDTQYF	TGTGCCAGCAGCTTCGCTAGCTCCCCCACAGATACGCAGTATTTT
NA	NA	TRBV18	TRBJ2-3	CASSPEPLLYF	TGTGCCAGCTCACCAGAGCCGCTGCTGTATTTT
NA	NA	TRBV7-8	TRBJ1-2	CASSPKGGTYGYTF	TGTGCCAGCAGCCCGAAGGGGGGCACATATGGCTACACCTTC
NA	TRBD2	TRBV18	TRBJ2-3	CASSPSGGSTDTQYF	TGTGCCAGCTCGCCTAGCGGGGGGAGCACAGATACGCAGTATTTT
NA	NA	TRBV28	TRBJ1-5	CASRLQGSGNQPQHF	TGTGCCAGCCGCCTGCAGGGGAGCGGCAATCAGCCCCAGCATTTT
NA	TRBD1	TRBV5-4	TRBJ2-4	CASSQQGGEDIQYF	TGTGCCAGCAGCCAACAGGGGGGAGAGGACATTCAGTACTTC
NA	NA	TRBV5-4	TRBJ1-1	CASSLGGMGYTEAFF	TGTGCCAGCAGCTTGGGCGGTATGGGGTACACTGAAGCTTTCTTT
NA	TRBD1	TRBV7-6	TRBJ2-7	CASSQRASGTVGEQYF	TGTGCCAGCAGCCAGCGAGCTTCCGGGACAGTGGGCGAGCAGTACTTC
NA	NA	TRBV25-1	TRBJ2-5	CASSDRRETQYF	TGTGCCAGCAGTGACCGTCGGGAGACCCAGTACTTC
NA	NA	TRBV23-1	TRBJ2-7	CASSQSRGEQYF	TGCGCCAGCAGTCAAAGTCGGGGCGAGCAGTACTTC
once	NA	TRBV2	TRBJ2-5	CATNQFRGQETQYF	TGTGCCACCAACCAGTTCCGGGGCCAAGAGACCCAGTACTTC
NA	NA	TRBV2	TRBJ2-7	CASSELGDYEQYF	TGTGCCAGCAGTGAATTGGGGGACTACGAGCAGTACTTC
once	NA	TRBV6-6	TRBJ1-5	CASSYSLQPQHF	TGTGCCAGTAGTTACTCATTACAGCCCCAGCATTTT
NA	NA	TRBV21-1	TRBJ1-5	CASSKPPQGVRSNQPQHF	TGTGCCAGCAGCAAACCTCCACAGGGGGTACGTAGCAATCAGCCCCAGCATTTT
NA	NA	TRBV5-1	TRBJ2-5	CASSQGEGPQETQYF	TGCGCCAGCAGCCAGGGGGAGGGTCCACAAGAGACCCAGTACTTC
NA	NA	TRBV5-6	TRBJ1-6	CASSRRLTVHSPLHF	TGTGCCAGCAGCCGCAGGTTAACAGTCCATTCACCCCTCCACTTT
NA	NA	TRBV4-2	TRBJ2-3	CASSRPGATDTQYF	TGTGCCAGCAGCCGCCCCGGCGCGACAGATACGCAGTATTTT
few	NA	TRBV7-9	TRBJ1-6	CASSSVPSLPVSPLHF	TGTGCCAGCAGCTCGGTTCCCTCGTTGCCCGTTTCACCCCTCCACTTT